The rows below give T cell receptor beta chains drawn from one sample of a study of blood T cell repertoires in COVID-19. Libraries were prepared by immunoSEQ multiplex PCR; TCRdb keeps only in-frame clonotypes and omits some of them. The table records 150,000 or so clones, around 85% of them present only once. Input material: peripheral blood. The receptor set was obtained from a human donor in a cohort sampled during active COVID-19. Both conserved end residues are part of each CDR3. A D gene is named only where the DNA matches it firmly. Clone size is stated in some rows and not others, as once, few, many or a class when expanded.

TRBV12-3/TRBV12-4	NA	TRBJ2-1	NA	CASSPSGDEQFF	TGTGCCAGCTCTCCCTCGGGAGATGAGCAGTTCTTC
TRBV11-3	NA	TRBJ2-2	NA	CASSLIAGAHTGELFF	TGTGCCAGCAGCTTAATCGCAGGGGCGCACACCGGGGAGCTGTTTTTT
TRBV6-1	NA	TRBJ2-7	once	CASSEGWSVSSYEQYF	TGTGCCAGCAGTGAAGGATGGTCGGTGAGCTCCTACGAGCAGTACTTC
TRBV12-3/TRBV12-4	NA	TRBJ2-1	NA	CASSLSEYQFF	TGTGCCAGCAGTTTGAGTGAGTACCAGTTCTTC
TRBV5-1	NA	TRBJ1-2	NA	CASSVWGVRGLSDGYTF	TGCGCCAGCAGCGTTTGGGGGGTTCGTGGTCTGTCGGATGGCTACACCTTC
TRBV11-3	TRBD2	TRBJ2-2	NA	CASSIAGATGELFF	TGTGCCAGCAGCATAGCGGGAGCCACCGGGGAGCTGTTTTTT
TRBV28	TRBD2	TRBJ2-1	once	CASSHPAGGHYNEQFF	TGTGCCAGCAGTCACCCAGCGGGGGGGCATTACAATGAGCAGTTCTTC
TRBV7-8	NA	TRBJ2-7	NA	CASSLGGVTYEQYF	TGTGCCAGCAGCTTAGGCGGGGTTACCTACGAGCAGTACTTC
TRBV24-1	NA	TRBJ2-7	NA	CATPVGQGSSYEQYF	TGTGCCACCCCTGTGGGGCAGGGAAGCTCCTACGAGCAGTACTTC
TRBV19	NA	TRBJ2-3	once	CASSIGQGTDTQYF	TGTGCCAGTAGTATTGGGCAGGGTACAGATACGCAGTATTTT
TRBV30	NA	TRBJ2-6	few	CAWSVGGAGANVLTF	TGTGCCTGGAGTGTAGGGGGGGCTGGGGCCAACGTCCTGACTTTC
TRBV3-1/TRBV3-2	TRBD1	TRBJ2-4	NA	CASSHGQGAYKNIQYF	TGTGCCAGCAGCCACGGACAGGGGGCCTACAAAAACATTCAGTACTTC
TRBV18	NA	TRBJ2-5	NA	CASSPLPSETQYF	TGTGCCAGCTCACCACTCCCATCAGAGACCCAGTACTTC
TRBV4-1	NA	TRBJ2-7	NA	CASSQDPTGVPYEQYF	TGCGCCAGCAGCCAAGATCCGACGGGGGTCCCCTACGAGCAGTACTTC
TRBV19	NA	TRBJ2-7	NA	CASSPRDIQRYEQYF	TGTGCCAGTAGTCCCCGGGACATTCAGAGGTACGAGCAGTACTTC
TRBV20-1	NA	TRBJ1-2	NA	CSASQLNGYTF	TGCAGTGCTAGTCAACTAAACGGCTACACCTTC
TRBV7-9	NA	TRBJ2-1	NA	CASSFNREFDEQFF	TGTGCCAGCAGCTTTAATCGGGAGTTTGATGAGCAGTTCTTC
TRBV2	TRBD2	TRBJ2-1	NA	CASSPPGLAGLHEQFF	TGTGCCAGCAGCCCCCCCGGACTAGCAGGTCTCCATGAGCAGTTCTTC
TRBV28	NA	TRBJ2-1	NA	CASSWGIPNEQFF	TGTGCCAGCAGTTGGGGCATCCCCAATGAGCAGTTCTTC
TRBV5-4	NA	TRBJ1-4	once	CASSLTPGVGTNEKLFF	TGTGCCAGCAGCTTGACCCCCGGGGTCGGAACTAATGAAAAACTGTTTTTT
TRBV4-3	NA	TRBJ2-3	once	CASSQGGRGVTDTQYF	TGCGCCAGCAGCCAAGGGGGGAGGGGGGTTACAGATACGCAGTATTTT
TRBV28	TRBD2	TRBJ2-3	NA	CASSYGPRGGADTQYF	TGTGCCAGCAGTTATGGCCCCCGGGGGGGGGCAGATACGCAGTATTTT
TRBV30	TRBD1	TRBJ1-6	NA	CAWRGQGFNSPLHF	TGTGCCTGGAGGGGACAGGGCTTTAATTCACCCCTCCACTTT
TRBV6-5	NA	TRBJ1-3	NA	CASSSGGLFSGNTIYF	TGTGCCAGCAGTTCTGGGGGACTCTTCTCTGGAAACACCATATATTTT
TRBV27	NA	TRBJ1-1	NA	CASSISVPNTEAFF	TGTGCCAGCAGTATTTCGGTGCCCAACACTGAAGCTTTCTTT
TRBV7-2	TRBD2	TRBJ2-1	NA	CASSFSQTSYYNEQFF	TGTGCCAGCAGCTTCTCGCAGACTAGCTATTACAATGAGCAGTTCTTC
TRBV28	TRBD2	TRBJ2-7	NA	CATYSGSSYEQYF	TGTGCCACCTATAGCGGGAGTAGCTACGAGCAGTACTTC
TRBV7-2	NA	TRBJ1-5	few	CASSFAGGNQPQHF	TGTGCCAGCAGCTTCGCAGGGGGCAATCAGCCCCAGCATTTT
TRBV28	NA	TRBJ1-4	NA	CASSLVGGIETNEKLFF	TGTGCCAGCAGTTTAGTGGGGGGGATCGAGACTAATGAAAAACTGTTTTTT
TRBV9	NA	TRBJ2-7	NA	CASSPSPSGSYEQYF	TGTGCCAGCAGCCCTTCTCCGTCAGGCTCCTACGAGCAGTACTTC
TRBV2	TRBD1	TRBJ2-2	NA	CASSGPLGQGLTGELFF	TGTGCCAGCAGTGGCCCGTTGGGACAGGGGTTGACCGGGGAGCTGTTTTTT
TRBV30	NA	TRBJ1-5	few	CAWSARRTDSNQPQHF	TGTGCCTGGAGTGCCCGTCGAACAGATAGCAATCAGCCCCAGCATTTT
TRBV6-6	NA	TRBJ1-3	NA	CASNTAGDTIYF	TGTGCCAGCAATACTGCTGGAGACACCATATATTTT
TRBV3-1/TRBV3-2	TRBD2	TRBJ2-5	NA	CASSQGPLAGDQETQYF	TGTGCCAGCAGCCAAGGCCCACTAGCGGGGGACCAAGAGACCCAGTACTTC
TRBV5-5	NA	TRBJ1-1	once	CASSLRQTNTEAFF	TGTGCCAGCAGCTTGCGACAGACGAACACTGAAGCTTTCTTT
TRBV15	NA	TRBJ2-7	NA	CATSDIHRSYEQYF	TGTGCCACCAGCGACATTCATCGGTCCTACGAGCAGTACTTC
TRBV30	TRBD1	TRBJ1-5	NA	CAWSANRGGQPQHF	TGTGCCTGGAGTGCTAACAGGGGCGGTCAGCCCCAGCATTTT
TRBV28	TRBD1	TRBJ1-5	NA	CASRSGTGALNQPQHF	TGTGCCAGCAGATCCGGGACAGGGGCATTGAATCAGCCCCAGCATTTT
TRBV9	TRBD2	TRBJ2-7	NA	CASSPSGSFSYEQYF	TGTGCCAGCAGCCCCAGCGGGAGTTTCTCCTACGAGCAGTACTTC
TRBV4-1	NA	TRBJ2-7	NA	CASSQVPDTAFRTKQYF	TGCGCCAGCAGCCAAGTCCCGGACACAGCATTTCGCACAAAGCAGTACTTC
TRBV6-2/TRBV6-3	NA	TRBJ1-4	NA	CASSYRVGREGSTNEKLFF	TGTGCCAGCAGTTACAGGGTGGGTCGAGAGGGATCAACTAATGAAAAACTGTTTTTT
TRBV30	TRBD2	TRBJ2-5	NA	CAWSYGLEETQYF	TGTGCCTGGAGCTACGGACTAGAAGAGACCCAGTACTTC
TRBV28	NA	TRBJ1-5	NA	CASSWGGSNQPQHF	TGTGCCAGCAGCTGGGGGGGTTCCAATCAGCCCCAGCATTTT
TRBV6-6	TRBD2	TRBJ2-3	NA	CASSLSGSGGAVPTDTQYF	TGTGCCAGCAGTCTGTCTGGAAGCGGGGGGGCAGTTCCCACAGATACGCAGTATTTT
TRBV21-1	NA	TRBJ2-3	NA	CASSSFSGPFTDTQYF	TGTGCCAGCAGCAGTTTCAGCGGACCTTTCACAGATACGCAGTATTTT
TRBV13	TRBD1	TRBJ1-1	NA	CASSLVPTTGKTEAFF	TGTGCCAGCAGCTTAGTCCCCACGACAGGGAAAACTGAAGCTTTCTTT
TRBV20-1	NA	TRBJ2-3	NA	CSVTRADTQYF	TGCAGCGTAACTAGGGCAGATACGCAGTATTTT
TRBV24-1	NA	TRBJ2-3	NA	CATSEDLGDAQYF	TGTGCCACCAGTGAGGACCTAGGGGATGCGCAGTATTTT
TRBV4-2	TRBD2	TRBJ2-7	NA	CASSQDRENTGGSYEQYF	TGTGCCAGCAGCCAAGACCGCGAAAATACGGGGGGCTCCTACGAGCAGTACTTC
TRBV28	NA	TRBJ1-5	NA	CASSSSLRRTDDQPQHF	TGTGCCAGCAGTTCGTCGTTAAGGCGGACAGATGATCAGCCCCAGCATTTT
TRBV15	NA	TRBJ1-2	few	CATSPANYGYTF	TGTGCCACCAGCCCCGCTAACTATGGCTACACCTTC
TRBV21-1	NA	TRBJ2-7	once	CASHKGARASNYEQYF	TGTGCCAGCCATAAAGGGGCCCGAGCCTCCAACTACGAGCAGTACTTC
TRBV5-6	TRBD2	TRBJ2-7	NA	CASSLEAGAPREQYF	TGTGCCAGCAGCTTGGAAGCGGGGGCGCCCCGGGAGCAGTACTTC
TRBV19	TRBD1	TRBJ2-7	NA	CASSKVQGANSHEQYF	TGTGCCAGTAGTAAGGTCCAGGGGGCGAATTCCCACGAGCAGTACTTC
TRBV11-3	TRBD2	TRBJ2-4	NA	CASSSSQTSGKLAKNIQYF	TGTGCCAGCAGTTCCTCTCAGACTAGCGGGAAGCTAGCCAAAAACATTCAGTACTTC